The sample holds many counts of the clone carrying this T cell receptor beta chain. Its antigen is unknown. This sample is drawn from a study of T-cell reconstitution after alpha-beta-depleted transplantation in children. Overall study results and limits: TCRbeta diversity was high at day 60 in some patients (a result of surviving recipient T cells and thymic progenitors). As was reported, about two months after transplant, alpha-beta T cells came from several hundred expanded graft clones. Most T-cell counts and diversity one year after the transplant came from T cells that were newly produced.

For TCRbeta, the library was prepared with unique molecular identifiers. TCRdb re-called the PCR reads with MiXCR, one entry per CDR3 protein. The table shows about 110,000 distinct CDR3 sequences, with around 6.4% occurring only once. Trimming took off 5 bases at V and 1 base at J, with 8 bases between the two ends. This CDR3 region has 13 residues. CDR1 and CDR2 (germline): ENHRY, SYGVKD. The chain is built from TRBV10-3 and TRBJ1-2, with D possibly matching TRBD1 (5 bases). Material: PBMCs, mostly from graft donor cells, obtained 360 days after TCRalphabeta/CD19-depleted stem cell transplant. The source is a male patient aged 2-10 years who had a stem cell transplant for acute lymphoblastic leukemia, so the T cells may come from the graft donor. The CDR3 bases are TGTGCCATCAGTCACGACAGTAACTATGGCTACACCTTC. Its translation is CAISHDSNYGYTF.